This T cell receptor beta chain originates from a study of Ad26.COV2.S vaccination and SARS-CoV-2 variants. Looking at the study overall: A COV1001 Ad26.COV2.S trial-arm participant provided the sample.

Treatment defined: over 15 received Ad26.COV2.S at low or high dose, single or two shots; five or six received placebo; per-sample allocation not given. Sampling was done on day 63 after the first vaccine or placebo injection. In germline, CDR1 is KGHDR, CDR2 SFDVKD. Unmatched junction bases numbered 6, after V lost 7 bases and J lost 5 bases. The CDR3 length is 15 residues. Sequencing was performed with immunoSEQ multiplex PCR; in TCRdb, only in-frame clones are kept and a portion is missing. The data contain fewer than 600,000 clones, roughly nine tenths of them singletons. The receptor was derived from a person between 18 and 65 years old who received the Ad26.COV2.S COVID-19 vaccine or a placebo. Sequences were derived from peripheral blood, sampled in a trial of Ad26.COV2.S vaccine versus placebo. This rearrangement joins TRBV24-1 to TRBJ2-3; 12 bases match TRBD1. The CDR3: CATRSRDRGQDTQYF. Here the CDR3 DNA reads TGTGCCACCAGGTCTCGGGACAGGGGGCAAGATACGCAGTATTTT.